These 29 T cell receptor beta chains came from one sample sequenced in a study of cytomegalovirus exposure and HLA in healthy donors. PCR was performed using 60 Vbeta and 13 Jbeta primers. TCRdb keeps only in-frame clones here, not all; method: immunoSEQ multiplex PCR. Of about 130,000 clones in the sample, around 78% are singletons; the top ten hold around 1.9%. The sequencing input was PBMCs. These receptor sequences come from a woman aged 45-65 years in good health and CMV-seronegative.

V and J are TRBV9 and TRBJ1-2, with 7 bases matching TRBD1. The V and J ends lost 3 bases and 2 bases, in that order; junction bases with no gene match: 4. Germline V lookup: CDR1 SGDLS, CDR2 YYNGEE. The CDR3 has 14 residues. The CDR3 sequence is CASSGGTENYGYTF. CDR3 sequence (DNA): TGTGCCAGCAGCGGGGGGACAGAGAACTATGGCTACACCTTC.

The chain employs TRBV6-1 and TRBJ2-7, with D possibly matching TRBD2 (5 bases). Per the germline V gene, CDR1 is MNHNS and CDR2 is SASEGT. The CDR3 spans 13 residues. V was clipped by 1 base and J by 5 bases, with 9 bases between them. This CDR3 is CASSEGGVHEQYV. The CDR3 nucleotides read TGTGCCAGCAGTGAAGGGGGAGTCCACGAGCAGTACGTC.

The V and J genes are TRBV7-9 and TRBJ1-1; D may be TRBD1 (6 bases). V gave up 4 bases and J gave up 6 bases, with 18 bases separating them. CDR3 length equals 15 residues. Germline V gene lookup returns CDR1 SEHNR and CDR2 FQNEAQ (reference sequence). The CDR3 sequence is CASSSNQGKRAEAFF. CDR3 coding DNA: TGTGCCAGCAGCTCAAACCAGGGGAAGAGGGCTGAAGCTTTCTTT.

This clone was observed a single time. A junction end diverges from the germline sequence, so it may reflect a read error. The chain recombines TRBV2 with TRBJ1-2; 8 nucleotides match TRBD1. The CDR3 is 15 amino acids. Germline V gene sequence: CDR1 SNHLY, CDR2 FYNNEI. The CDR3 protein is CASSTQDRGLARVPF. Written as DNA, the CDR3 is TGTGCCAGCAGTACACAAGACAGGGGCCTTGCTCGAGTCCCCTTC.

On this clone: Additional DNA sequences in this sample encode the identical CDR3. The CDR3 nucleotides are TGTGCCAGCAGCCCCACAGGCTACGAGCAGTACTTC. The encoded protein is CASSPTGYEQYF. The chain has TRBV7-6 and TRBJ2-7; D perhaps matches TRBD1 (5 bases). Between the trimmed V and J ends, which lost 5 bases and 3 bases, there was a span of 8 bases. Germline CDR1 reads SGHVS; CDR2 reads FNYEAQ. The CDR3 length is 12 residues.

The chain has TRBV29-1 and TRBJ2-5; D gene unclear. The V end was cut by 2 bases, the J end by 0 bases, with 10 bases between. This CDR3 has 14 residues. In germline, CDR1 is SQVTM, CDR2 ANQGSEA. CDR3 in DNA: TGCAGCGTTGAATTACAAATGTACCAAGAGACCCAGTACTTC. The encoded protein is CSVELQMYQETQYF.

The chain combines TRBV9 with TRBJ2-7, with 7 bases fitting TRBD1. With 3 bases clipped from V and 0 bases from J, the junction kept 3 bases outside the gene matches. CDR1 and CDR2 from the germline V gene are SGDLS and YYNGEE. The CDR3 runs to 14 residues. The CDR3 region is CASSAQGFSYEQYF. In nucleotides, the CDR3 is TGTGCCAGCAGCGCACAGGGGTTCTCCTACGAGCAGTACTTC. Full variable domain (missing parts from reference TRBV9 and TRBJ2-7): DSGVTQTPKHLITATGQRVTLRCSPRSGDLSVYWYQQSLDQGLQFLIQYYNGEERAKGNILERFSAQQFPDLHSELNLSSLELGDSALYFCASSAQGFSYEQYFGPGTRLTVT.

This chain joins TRBV13 and TRBJ1-2, with 8 nucleotides matching TRBD1. V trimming: 5 bases; J trimming: 8 bases; junction bases outside the gene matches: 13. Germline V gene data show CDR1 as PRHDT and CDR2 as FYEKMQ (reference sequence). The CDR3 covers 15 residues. As DNA, the CDR3 is TGTGCCAGCAGCCCCAAATGGGGGACAGGCCTGGGCTACACCTTC. It specifies CASSPKWGTGLGYTF. Full variable domain (outside the CDR3, taken from reference TRBV13 and TRBJ1-2): AAGVIQSPRHLIKEKRETATLKCYPIPRHDTVYWYQQGPGQDPQFLISFYEKMQSDKGSIPDRFSAQQFSDYHSELNMSSLELGDSALYFCASSPKWGTGLGYTFGSGTRLTVV.

This clone was seen a few times. This sequence joins TRBV27 and TRBJ1-5; perhaps TRBD1 as D (6 bases). CDR3 size: 12 residues. V was shortened by 5 bases and J by 6 bases, with 8 bases between the two germline ends. Germline values: CDR1 MNHEY, CDR2 SMNVEV (reference sequence). CDR3: CASSLQGQPQHF. DNA of the CDR3: TGTGCCAGCAGTCTACAGGGTCAGCCCCAGCATTTT.

J is TRBJ2-1 and V is TRBV28, with 8 bases aligning to TRBD1. The V gene's germline CDR1 is MDHEN and CDR2 SYDVKM. This CDR3 is 15 amino acids long. V was clipped by 7 bases and J by 9 bases; unmatched bases: 14. The CDR3 coding sequence is TGTGCCAGCACAAAAACCGGGACAGGAAAGGGTGAGCAGTTCTTC. It translates to CASTKTGTGKGEQFF.

V is TRBV27 and J is TRBJ1-5, with 9 bases aligning to TRBD1. V trimming: 6 bases; J trimming: 6 bases; junction bases outside the gene matches: 12. The CDR3 is 16 amino acids. CDR1 is MNHEY, CDR2 SMNVEV, per germline (reference sequence). Here the CDR3 DNA reads TGTGCCAGCAGGGGGACAGGGTCTCGGGGTGGTCAGCCCCAGCATTTT. Translating gives CASRGTGSRGGQPQHF.

The rearrangement links TRBV27 to TRBJ1-1; TRBD1 is a possible D gene (6 bases). In germline, CDR1 is MNHEY, CDR2 SMNVEV (reference sequence). Trimming pared 7 bases from V and 2 bases from J, leaving 14 bases between. The CDR3 sequence is 14 residues long. The CDR3 DNA sequence: TGTGCCAGCAAGACAACAGGGTCAAACACTGAAGCTTTCTTT. Translating gives CASKTTGSNTEAFF.

This clone was seen a handful of times. Here the CDR3 DNA reads TGTGCCAGCAGCCAAGAGGTGGGGGGGCAAACTGAAGCTTTCTTT. It specifies CASSQEVGGQTEAFF. The chain uses TRBV4-2 and TRBJ1-1; TRBD1 might be the D (6 bases). Trimming stripped 0 bases from V and 5 bases from J, with 13 bases between. This CDR3 contains 15 residues. Per the germline V gene, CDR1 is LGHNA and CDR2 is YNFKEQ.

This clone was seen a single time. This chain joins TRBV6-5 and TRBJ2-3; 10 bases match TRBD2. CDR1 MNHEY and CDR2 SVGAGI come from the germline V gene. Trimming took 6 bases from V and 4 from J; bases not matched to a gene: 4. The CDR3 is 14 residues long. The CDR3 sequence: CASRESGRADTQYF. In nucleotides, the CDR3 is TGTGCCAGCAGAGAGAGCGGGAGGGCAGATACGCAGTATTTT.

This clone came up a few times. This chain connects TRBV19 to TRBJ1-1; the D gene is possibly TRBD1 (6 bases). Trimming took 5 bases from V and 7 from J, leaving 14 bases between them. The length of the CDR3 is 13 residues. Germline values: CDR1 LNHDA, CDR2 SQIVND (reference sequence). The CDR3 loop reads CASSAQGRGEAFF. In DNA form, the CDR3 reads TGTGCCAGTAGTGCTCAGGGGAGGGGTGAAGCTTTCTTT.

The chain couples TRBV6-5 to TRBJ2-5; D gene uncertain. The V gene's germline CDR1 is MNHEY and CDR2 SVGAGI. CDR3 length: 11 amino acids. Trimming took off 6 bases at V and 5 bases at J, with 7 bases between the two ends. The CDR3 protein is CASRRGETQYF. The DNA for the CDR3 is TGTGCCAGCAGGAGAGGCGAGACCCAGTACTTC.

V and J are TRBV15 and TRBJ1-1, with 8 bases that match TRBD1. The CDR3 is made up of 15 amino acids. Trimming removed 5 bases from V and 7 bases from J; junction bases left unmatched: 12. CDR1 is LNHNV and CDR2 is YYDKDF in the germline V gene (reference sequence). CDR3 nucleotide sequence: TGTGCCACCAGCGCCAGAGACAGGGGTAGGGGTGAAGCTTTCTTT. This encodes CATSARDRGRGEAFF.

This clone was seen only a few times. The rearrangement uses TRBV5-4 and TRBJ2-7; D unresolved. The V gene's germline CDR1 is SGHNT and CDR2 YYREEE (reference sequence). The V end was cut by 2 bases, the J end by 5 bases, with 11 bases between. The CDR3 is made up of 13 amino acids. The CDR3 here is CASSLEPSHEQYF. CDR3 DNA: TGTGCCAGCAGCTTAGAACCGAGCCACGAGCAGTACTTC.

V and J are TRBV5-1 and TRBJ2-1, with D perhaps matching TRBD2 (5 bases). CDR3 length: 15 residues. In germline, CDR1 is SGHRS, CDR2 YFSETQ. Between the trimmed V and J ends, which lost 0 bases and 0 bases, there was a span of 7 bases. The CDR3 is CASSLGESSYNEQFF. The CDR3 bases are TGCGCCAGCAGCTTGGGGGAGAGCTCCTACAATGAGCAGTTCTTC. The whole variable domain, filled in from reference TRBV5-1 and TRBJ2-1, reads KAGVTQTPRYLIKTRGQQVTLSCSPISGHRSVSWYQQTPGQGLQFLFEYFSETQRNKGNFPGRFSGRQFSNSRSEMNVSTLELGDSALYLCASSLGESSYNEQFFGPGTRLTVL.

V and J are TRBV25-1 and TRBJ1-1; 8 bases align to TRBD1. V lost 6 bases and J lost 1; bases outside the gene matches: 10. Germline V lookup: CDR1 MGHDK, CDR2 SYGVNS. The CDR3 runs to 16 residues. CDR3 loop: CASRLLAGGGNTEAFF. The DNA of the CDR3 is TGTGCCAGCAGACTCCTCGCAGGGGGCGGGAACACTGAAGCTTTCTTT.

CDR3 in DNA: TGTGCCAGCAGTTTACAACACAACTATGGCTACACCTTC. This sequence encodes CASSLQHNYGYTF. The chain links TRBV28 to TRBJ1-2; no definite D call. CDR3 length equals 13 residues. Trimming removed 2 bases from V and 2 bases from J, with 6 bases in between. CDR1 is MDHEN and CDR2 is SYDVKM in the germline V gene.

V usage is TRBV9 and J usage is TRBJ2-1; the match to TRBD1 covers 8 bases. The CDR3 runs 16 residues. V gave up 2 bases and J gave up 6 bases; unmatched junction bases: 10. Germline values: CDR1 SGDLS, CDR2 YYNGEE. This chain's CDR3 is CASSVEAGGTGNEQFF. DNA of the CDR3: TGTGCCAGCAGCGTCGAGGCAGGGGGCACGGGCAATGAGCAGTTCTTC.

V gene TRBV5-1 combines with J gene TRBJ2-5; 9 bases are a match to TRBD2. With V trimmed by 0 bases and J by 4 bases, 4 bases remained unmatched. The CDR3 is made up of 15 amino acids. The germline V gene has CDR1 SGHRS and CDR2 YFSETQ. CDR3 nucleotides: TGCGCCAGCAGCTTGGTAGCGGGAGCTCGAGAGACCCAGTACTTC. Translated, it gives CASSLVAGARETQYF.

This clone was seen a few times. V is TRBV5-1 and J is TRBJ2-7, with TRBD2 matching over 14 bases. This CDR3 has 16 amino acids. Germline CDR1 and CDR2: SGHRS and YFSETQ. V lost 0 bases and J lost 2; bases outside the gene matches: 1. The CDR3 protein is CASSLGTSGRTYEQYF. CDR3 nucleotides: TGCGCCAGCAGCTTGGGGACTAGCGGGAGGACCTACGAGCAGTACTTC.

The chain has TRBV18 and TRBJ1-5, with a tentative D call TRBD1 (6 bases). The CDR3 has 14 amino acids. V was cut by 4 bases and J by 3 bases, with 10 bases left in between. CDR1 KGHSH and CDR2 LQKENI come from the germline V gene. CDR3 protein: CASSQQGDNQPQHF. For the CDR3, the DNA is TGTGCCAGCTCACAACAGGGCGACAATCAGCCCCAGCATTTT.

The chain employs TRBV19 and TRBJ1-1; maybe TRBD1 (6 bases). V was trimmed by 2 bases and J by 7 bases, leaving 11 bases between them. The CDR3 covers 13 residues. The germline CDR1 and CDR2 sequences are LNHDA and SQIVND (reference sequence). In nucleotides, the CDR3 is TGTGCCAGTAGTATAAGTAAAGGGGGTGAAGCTTTCTTT. Translated: CASSISKGGEAFF.

A few counts support this clone. The gene calls are TRBV29-1 and TRBJ2-7, with TRBD1 matching over 10 bases. V gave up 1 base and J gave up 6 bases; unmatched junction bases: 9. The CDR3 spans 15 residues. Germline CDR1 reads SQVTM; CDR2 reads ANQGSEA. The CDR3, as DNA: TGCAGCGTTGAAGCCGACCGGGACAGGGGCCGCGAGCAGTACTTC. It yields the protein CSVEADRDRGREQYF.

This chain links TRBV7-2 with TRBJ2-2; D not resolved. Trimming took off 5 bases at V and 3 bases at J, with 10 bases between the two ends. CDR1 is SGHTA and CDR2 is FQGNSA in the germline V gene. The CDR3 totals 14 residues. The CDR3 DNA is TGTGCCAGCAGCGCCGACACCTACACCGGGGAGCTGTTTTTT. Encoded protein: CASSADTYTGELFF.

The chain is built from TRBV5-1 and TRBJ2-1; the D is unclear. This CDR3 comprises 19 residues. V gave up 4 bases and J gave up 3 bases, with 26 bases separating them. Germline V gives CDR1 SGHRS, CDR2 YFSETQ. This CDR3 reads CASSQRPGAQVSLYNEQFF. The CDR3 region has the DNA TGCGCCAGCAGCCAGAGGCCTGGAGCGCAAGTCTCCCTCTACAATGAGCAGTTCTTC.